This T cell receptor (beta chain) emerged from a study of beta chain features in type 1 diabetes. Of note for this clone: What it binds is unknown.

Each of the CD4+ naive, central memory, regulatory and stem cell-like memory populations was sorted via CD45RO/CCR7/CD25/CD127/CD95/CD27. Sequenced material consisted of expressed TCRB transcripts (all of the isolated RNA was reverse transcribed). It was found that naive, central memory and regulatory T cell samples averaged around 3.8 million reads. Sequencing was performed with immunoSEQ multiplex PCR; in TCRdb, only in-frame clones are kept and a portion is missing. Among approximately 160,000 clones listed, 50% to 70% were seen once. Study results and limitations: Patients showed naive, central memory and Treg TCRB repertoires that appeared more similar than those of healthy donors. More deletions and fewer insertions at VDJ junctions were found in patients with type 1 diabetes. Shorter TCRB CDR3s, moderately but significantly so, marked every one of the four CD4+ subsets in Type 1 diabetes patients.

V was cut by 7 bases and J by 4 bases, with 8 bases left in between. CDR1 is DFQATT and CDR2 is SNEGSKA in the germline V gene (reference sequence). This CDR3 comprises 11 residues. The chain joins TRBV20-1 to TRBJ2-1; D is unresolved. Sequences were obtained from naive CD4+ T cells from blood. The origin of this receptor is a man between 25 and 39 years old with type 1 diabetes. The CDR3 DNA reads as TGCAGTGGGCAGATTTACAATGAGCAGTTCTTC. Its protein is CSGQIYNEQFF.